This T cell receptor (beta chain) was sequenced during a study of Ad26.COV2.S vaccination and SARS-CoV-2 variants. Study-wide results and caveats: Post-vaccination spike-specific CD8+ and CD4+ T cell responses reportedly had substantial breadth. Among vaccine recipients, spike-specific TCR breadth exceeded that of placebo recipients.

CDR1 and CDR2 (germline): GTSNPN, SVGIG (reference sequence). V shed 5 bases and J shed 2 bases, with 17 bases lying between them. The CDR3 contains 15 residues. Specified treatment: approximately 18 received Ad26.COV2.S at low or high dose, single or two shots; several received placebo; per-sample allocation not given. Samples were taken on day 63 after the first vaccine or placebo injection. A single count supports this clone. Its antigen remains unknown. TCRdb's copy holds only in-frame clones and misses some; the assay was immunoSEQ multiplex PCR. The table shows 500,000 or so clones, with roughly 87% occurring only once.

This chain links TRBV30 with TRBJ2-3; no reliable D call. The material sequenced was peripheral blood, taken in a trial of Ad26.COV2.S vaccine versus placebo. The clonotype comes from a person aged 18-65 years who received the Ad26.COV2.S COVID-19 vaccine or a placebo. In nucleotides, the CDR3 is TGTGCCTGGGTGAGGACCAATCTTCTCACAGATACGCAGTATTTT. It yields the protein CAWVRTNLLTDTQYF.